Listed below are T cell receptor beta chains from one sample, sequenced in a study of monozygotic twins with inflammatory bowel disease. With the 5' RACE reads reprocessed, TCRdb shows one record per CDR3 protein and no DNA. Found here are about 160,000 distinct CDR3 sequences; the top ten clones hold approximately 2.8%. Sequenced input: blood. These receptors came from a human donor with ulcerative colitis or Crohn's disease, or a healthy co-twin of an affected twin (not recorded which). CDR3s include the opening cysteine and the closing phenylalanine or tryptophan.

v_gene: TRBV7-8
len: 16
j_gene: TRBJ2-3
CDR3aa: CASSLKREAPADTQYF

v_gene: TRBV20-1
len: 12
j_gene: TRBJ2-3
CDR3aa: CSAWGGTDTQYF

v_gene: TRBV19
len: 15
j_gene: TRBJ2-1
CDR3aa: CASSLVLSSYNEQFF

v_gene: TRBV2
len: 14
j_gene: TRBJ1-1
CDR3aa: CASREGAPNTEAFF

v_gene: TRBV7-2
len: 12
j_gene: TRBJ2-7
CDR3aa: CASSLAGREQYF

v_gene: TRBV28
len: 13
j_gene: TRBJ2-7
CDR3aa: CASSATRTGEQYF

v_gene: TRBV6-5
len: 13
j_gene: TRBJ1-5
CDR3aa: CASSNGGNQPQHF

v_gene: TRBV5-1
len: 17
j_gene: TRBJ2-6
CDR3aa: CASSLGENLSGANVLTF

v_gene: TRBV19
len: 15
j_gene: TRBJ2-7
CDR3aa: CASSIRDRISYEQYF

v_gene: TRBV7-3
len: 15
j_gene: TRBJ2-1
CDR3aa: CASSSPGLAGAEQFF

v_gene: TRBV28
len: 14
j_gene: TRBJ1-1
CDR3aa: CASRNDGPNTEAFF

v_gene: TRBV12-3/TRBV12-4
len: 13
j_gene: TRBJ2-7
CDR3aa: CASSLQRSYEQYF

v_gene: TRBV18
len: 16
j_gene: TRBJ2-5
CDR3aa: CASSPRTSREKKTQYF

v_gene: TRBV3-1
len: 14
j_gene: TRBJ2-7
CDR3aa: CASSQGRGSYEQYF

v_gene: TRBV20-1
len: 14
j_gene: TRBJ2-1
CDR3aa: CSAGSGRGYNEQFF

v_gene: TRBV20-1
len: 14
j_gene: TRBJ2-1
CDR3aa: CSARGAGGKHEQFF

v_gene: TRBV9
len: 15
j_gene: TRBJ2-1
CDR3aa: CASSVYSGSNNEQFF

v_gene: TRBV12-3/TRBV12-4
len: 14
j_gene: TRBJ1-2
CDR3aa: CASTGQADLGGYTF

v_gene: TRBV4-3
len: 17
j_gene: TRBJ2-5
CDR3aa: CASSLGLAGSGQETQYF

v_gene: TRBV28
len: 17
j_gene: TRBJ1-2
CDR3aa: CASRRMKRGKYRYGYTF

v_gene: TRBV30
len: 13
j_gene: TRBJ2-2
CDR3aa: CAWSVLRTGELFF

v_gene: TRBV5-1
len: 16
j_gene: TRBJ1-6
CDR3aa: CASSLQPGQDNSPLHF

v_gene: TRBV28
len: 16
j_gene: TRBJ2-2
CDR3aa: CASSFSGRDHTGELFF

v_gene: TRBV11-2
len: 19
j_gene: TRBJ1-1
CDR3aa: CASSLVYSGSGKRLTEAFF

v_gene: TRBV7-2
len: 14
j_gene: TRBJ1-2
CDR3aa: CASSSPDRSSGYTF

v_gene: TRBV7-3
len: 15
j_gene: TRBJ2-1
CDR3aa: CASSRQGRGYNEQFF

v_gene: TRBV6-1
len: 15
j_gene: TRBJ2-7
CDR3aa: CASSASAAALLEQYF

v_gene: TRBV28
len: 13
j_gene: TRBJ1-2
CDR3aa: CASSLGTPYGYTF

v_gene: TRBV11-1
len: 17
j_gene: TRBJ2-5
CDR3aa: CASSSGSGTGYQETQYF

v_gene: TRBV24-1
len: 14
j_gene: TRBJ1-5
CDR3aa: CATSDSKVNQPQHF

v_gene: TRBV6-7
len: 17
j_gene: TRBJ1-1
CDR3aa: CASSYPNRGRLNTEAFF

v_gene: TRBV7-3
len: 15
j_gene: TRBJ2-1
CDR3aa: CASSPTGSGAREEFF

v_gene: TRBV6-2/TRBV6-3
len: 13
j_gene: TRBJ1-1
CDR3aa: CASTIWANTEAFF

v_gene: TRBV20-1
len: 13
j_gene: TRBJ2-5
CDR3aa: CSASRSPAETQYF

v_gene: TRBV5-6
len: 18
j_gene: TRBJ1-2
CDR3aa: CASSSIRDRGQSGYGYTF

v_gene: TRBV6-2/TRBV6-3
len: 14
j_gene: TRBJ1-2
CDR3aa: CATRDTLNSYGYTF

v_gene: TRBV14
len: 14
j_gene: TRBJ2-1
CDR3aa: CASSQVMGYNEQFF

v_gene: TRBV25-1
len: 16
j_gene: TRBJ2-5
CDR3aa: CASSEWGRGRGETQYF

v_gene: TRBV7-3
len: 14
j_gene: TRBJ2-7
CDR3aa: CASSLGGTSYEQYF

v_gene: TRBV5-1
len: 15
j_gene: TRBJ2-1
CDR3aa: CASSLTSGRTEEQFF

v_gene: TRBV2
len: 13
j_gene: TRBJ2-1
CDR3aa: CASRRDSLNEQFF

v_gene: TRBV7-8
len: 13
j_gene: TRBJ1-1
CDR3aa: CASRPTLNTEAFF

v_gene: TRBV5-1
len: 16
j_gene: TRBJ2-1
CDR3aa: CASSLVLAGAYNEQFF